The T cell receptor (beta chain) described here comes from a study of CD8 T cells in ankylosing spondylitis. Study results and limitations: Before this, some motif variants had been reported in reactive arthritis synovial fluid and blood. Significant enrichment of disease-linked clones was reported in matched ankylosing spondylitis synovial fluid. Disease-linked clones proved CD8+ and comparatively uncommon in peripheral blood.

Comment on this clonotype: The antigen is not known.

Using quantitative 5'-RACE with molecular barcodes, the authors made TCR beta libraries. TCRdb re-called the 5' RACE reads with MiXCR, one entry per CDR3 protein. The table has about 350,000 distinct CDR3 sequences, approximately 22% seen once; the top ten hold less than 15%. CDR3 length equals 13 residues. V was cut by 1 base and J by 0 bases, with 3 bases left in between. CDR1 and CDR2 from the germline V gene are MGHRA and YSYEKL. Sequencing was performed on blood, either unsorted or a sorted T cell fraction (not recorded which). The V gene is TRBV4-1, the J gene TRBJ1-1; D gene ambiguous. This TCR came from a male donor with ankylosing spondylitis or in good health (not recorded which). Here the CDR3 DNA reads TGCGCCAGCAGCCAAGTTATGAACACTGAAGCTTTCTTT. Translated: CASSQVMNTEAFF.